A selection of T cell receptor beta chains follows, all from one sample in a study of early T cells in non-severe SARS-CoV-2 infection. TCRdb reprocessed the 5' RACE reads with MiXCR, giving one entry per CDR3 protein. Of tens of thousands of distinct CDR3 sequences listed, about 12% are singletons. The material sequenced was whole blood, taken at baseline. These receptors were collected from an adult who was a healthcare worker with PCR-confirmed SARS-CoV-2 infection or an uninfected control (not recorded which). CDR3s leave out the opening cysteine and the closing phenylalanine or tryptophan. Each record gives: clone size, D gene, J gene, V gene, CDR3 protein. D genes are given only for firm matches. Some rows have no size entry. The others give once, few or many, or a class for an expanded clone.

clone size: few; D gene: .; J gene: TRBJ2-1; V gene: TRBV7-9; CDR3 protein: ASSSPPQGGKYNEQF
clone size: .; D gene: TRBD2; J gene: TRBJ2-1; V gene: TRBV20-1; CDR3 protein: SARVSGGPNEQF
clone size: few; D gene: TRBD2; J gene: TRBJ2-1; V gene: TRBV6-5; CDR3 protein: ASSPSGRPYNEQF
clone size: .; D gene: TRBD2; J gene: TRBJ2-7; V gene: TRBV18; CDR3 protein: ASSRLLATLYEQY
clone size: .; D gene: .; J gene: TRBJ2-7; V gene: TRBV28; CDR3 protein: ASSLLVGPPYEQY
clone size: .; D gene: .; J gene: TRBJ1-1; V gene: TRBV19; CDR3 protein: ASSIRGDSEAF
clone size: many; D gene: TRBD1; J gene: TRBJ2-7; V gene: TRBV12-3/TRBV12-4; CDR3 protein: ASSFRSTRDREWEQY
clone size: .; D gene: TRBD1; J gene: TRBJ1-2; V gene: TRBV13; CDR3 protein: ASSPKGGTNYGYT
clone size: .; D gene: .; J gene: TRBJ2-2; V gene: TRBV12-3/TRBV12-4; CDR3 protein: ASSLERPSDTGELF
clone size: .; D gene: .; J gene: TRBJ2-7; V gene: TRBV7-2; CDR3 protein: ASSSTTDGYEQY
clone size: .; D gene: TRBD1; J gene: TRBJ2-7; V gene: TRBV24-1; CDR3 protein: ATSDSRDSNYEQY
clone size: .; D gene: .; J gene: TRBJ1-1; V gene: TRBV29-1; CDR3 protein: SVEEHSRSTEAF
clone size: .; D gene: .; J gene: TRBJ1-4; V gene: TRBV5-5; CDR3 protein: ASSLYLTNEKLF
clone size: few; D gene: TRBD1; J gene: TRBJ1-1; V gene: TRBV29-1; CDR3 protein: SVEDSGGDTEAF
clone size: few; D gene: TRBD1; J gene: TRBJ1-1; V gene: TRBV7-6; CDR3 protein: ASSLRIQGAAGNTEAF
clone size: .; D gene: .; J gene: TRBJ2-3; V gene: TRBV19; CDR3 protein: ASSSSVTSTDTQY
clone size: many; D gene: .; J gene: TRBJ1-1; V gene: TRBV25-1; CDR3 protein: ASSPPGETEAF
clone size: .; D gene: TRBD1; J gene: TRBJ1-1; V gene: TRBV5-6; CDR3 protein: ASSWDRGAEAF
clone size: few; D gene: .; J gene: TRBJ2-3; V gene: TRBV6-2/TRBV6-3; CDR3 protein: ASATNGNTQY
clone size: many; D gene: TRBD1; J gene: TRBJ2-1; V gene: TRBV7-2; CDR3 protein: ASSIPQGAHEQF
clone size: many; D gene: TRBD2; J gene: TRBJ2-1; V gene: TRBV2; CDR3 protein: ASTRLAGGVEQF
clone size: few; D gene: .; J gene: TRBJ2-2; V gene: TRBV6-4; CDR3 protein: ASSQTGPTGELF
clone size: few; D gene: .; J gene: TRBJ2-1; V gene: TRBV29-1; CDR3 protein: SVSLGTHNEQF
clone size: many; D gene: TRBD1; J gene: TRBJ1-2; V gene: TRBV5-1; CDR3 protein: ASTPTGTGDGYT
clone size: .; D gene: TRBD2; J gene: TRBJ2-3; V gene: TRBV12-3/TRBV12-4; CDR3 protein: ASSGSTDTQY
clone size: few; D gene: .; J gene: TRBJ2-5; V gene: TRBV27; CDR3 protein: ASSHRTAPQETQY
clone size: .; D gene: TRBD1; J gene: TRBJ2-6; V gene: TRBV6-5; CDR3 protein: ASRTGYGANVLT
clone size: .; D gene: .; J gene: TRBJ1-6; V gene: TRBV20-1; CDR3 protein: SAPDGSSYNSPLH
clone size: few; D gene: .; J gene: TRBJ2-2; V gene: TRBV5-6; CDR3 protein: ASSFTDNTGELF
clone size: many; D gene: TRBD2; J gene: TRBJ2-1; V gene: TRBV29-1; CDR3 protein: SVGLAGGSYNEQF
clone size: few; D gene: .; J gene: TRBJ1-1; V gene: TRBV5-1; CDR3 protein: ASSLDSGAMNTEAF
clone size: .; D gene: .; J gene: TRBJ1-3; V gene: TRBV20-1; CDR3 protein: SGQGQSSGNTIY
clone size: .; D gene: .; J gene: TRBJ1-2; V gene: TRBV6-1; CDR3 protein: ASSVDGERDGYT
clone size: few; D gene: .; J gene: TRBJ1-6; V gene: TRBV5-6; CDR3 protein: ASSSGPNASPLH
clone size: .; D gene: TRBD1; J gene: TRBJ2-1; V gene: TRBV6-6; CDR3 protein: ASSRDRDPYNEQF
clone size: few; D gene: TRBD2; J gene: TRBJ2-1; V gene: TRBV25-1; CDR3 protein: ATVLAGGENEQF
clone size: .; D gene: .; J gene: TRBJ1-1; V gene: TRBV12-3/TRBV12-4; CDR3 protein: ASIEGGKITEAF
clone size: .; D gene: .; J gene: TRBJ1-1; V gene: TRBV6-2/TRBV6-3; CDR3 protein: ASSHNTEAF
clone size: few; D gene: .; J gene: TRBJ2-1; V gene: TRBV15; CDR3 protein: ATRSLDGYYNEQF
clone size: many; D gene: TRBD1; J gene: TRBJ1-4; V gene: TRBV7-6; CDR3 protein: ASSSYRGVREKLF
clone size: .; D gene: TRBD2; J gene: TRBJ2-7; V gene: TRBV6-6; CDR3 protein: ASKEGGDLNYEQY
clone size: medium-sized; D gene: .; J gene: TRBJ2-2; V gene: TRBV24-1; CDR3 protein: ATSDLPRGSGELF
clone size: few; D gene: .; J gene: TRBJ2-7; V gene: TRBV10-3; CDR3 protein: AISRDSYEQY
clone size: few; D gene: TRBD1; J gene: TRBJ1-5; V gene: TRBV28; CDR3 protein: ASKGQGDQPQH
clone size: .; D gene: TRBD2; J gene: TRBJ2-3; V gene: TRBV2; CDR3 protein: ASRPGGIDTQY
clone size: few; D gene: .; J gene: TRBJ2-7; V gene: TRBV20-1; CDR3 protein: RPRIDALLEQY
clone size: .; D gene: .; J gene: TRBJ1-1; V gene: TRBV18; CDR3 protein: ASSPDLNTEAF
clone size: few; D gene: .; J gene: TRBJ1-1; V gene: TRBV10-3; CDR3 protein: AISESASAAF
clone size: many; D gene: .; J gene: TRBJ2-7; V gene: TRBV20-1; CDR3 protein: SARVNRNHEQY
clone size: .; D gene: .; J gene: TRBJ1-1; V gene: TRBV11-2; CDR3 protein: ASSLFSTGTEAF
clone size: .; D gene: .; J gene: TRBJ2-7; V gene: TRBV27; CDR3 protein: ASSGRLGVGQY
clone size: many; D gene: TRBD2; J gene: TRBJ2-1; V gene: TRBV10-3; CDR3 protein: ASRPGTSGRSSYNEQF
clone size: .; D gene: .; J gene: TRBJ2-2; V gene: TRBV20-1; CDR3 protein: SAKFPGTGELV
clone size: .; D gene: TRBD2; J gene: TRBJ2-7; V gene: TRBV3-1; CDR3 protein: ASTLAGASEQY